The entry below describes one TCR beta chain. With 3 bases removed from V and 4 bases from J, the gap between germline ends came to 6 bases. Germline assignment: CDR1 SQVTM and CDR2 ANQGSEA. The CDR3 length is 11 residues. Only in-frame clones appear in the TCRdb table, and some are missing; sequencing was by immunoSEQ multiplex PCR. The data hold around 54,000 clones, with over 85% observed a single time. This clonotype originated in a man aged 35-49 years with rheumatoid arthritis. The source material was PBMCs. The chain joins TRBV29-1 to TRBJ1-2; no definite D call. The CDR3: CSVDGGYGYTF. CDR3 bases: TGCAGCGTTGACGGCGGCTATGGCTACACCTTC.